Presented here are 12 T cell receptor beta chains from one specimen sequenced in a study of blood T cell repertoires in COVID-19. Here immunoSEQ multiplex PCR was the method, and the copy in TCRdb shows in-frame clones only, minus some. There are some 99,000 clones in the sample; around 84% occur only once, and roughly 13% lies in the top ten. The sequenced sample consisted of peripheral blood. Source of these receptors: a woman aged 55-75 years in a cohort sampled during active or convalescent COVID-19.

The chain has TRBV9 and TRBJ2-4; unclear D gene. CDR1 SGDLS and CDR2 YYNGEE come from the germline V gene. V dropped 3 bases and J dropped 0 bases, with 25 bases sitting between them. The CDR3 loop spans 20 amino acids. The CDR3 spells CASSAEAATYGYIAKNIQYF. The CDR3 coding sequence is TGTGCCAGCAGCGCAGAGGCCGCCACCTATGGATATATAGCCAAAAACATTCAGTACTTC.

This clone came up once. The chain has TRBV2 and TRBJ2-3; D possibly corresponds to TRBD2 (6 bases). The CDR3 extends over 17 amino acids. From germline, CDR1 is SNHLY and CDR2 FYNNEI. The V and J ends lost 4 bases and 4 bases respectively, with 21 bases between them. DNA for the CDR3: TGTGCCAGCAGTGGGGTGGGTAGCGGCCAAACTTCAGATACGCAGTATTTT. This encodes CASSGVGSGQTSDTQYF. Together with reference TRBV2 and TRBJ2-3, the CDR3 gives the full variable domain: EPEVTQTPSHQVTQMGQEVILRCVPISNHLYFYWYRQILGQKVEFLVSFYNNEISEKSEIFDDQFSVERPDGSNFTLKIRSTKLEDSAMYFCASSGVGSGQTSDTQYFGPGTRLTVL.

V is TRBV29-1 and J is TRBJ2-4, with 7 bases aligning to TRBD1. The CDR3 is 14 residues long. Looked up from germline, CDR1 is SQVTM and CDR2 is ANQGSEA. V was pared by 7 bases and J by 3 bases, with 9 bases of the junction left unmatched. The CDR3 DNA reads TGCAGCGGTAGGACAGGCGACGTCAAAAACATTCAGTACTTC. This translates into CSGRTGDVKNIQYF.

The CDR3 sequence is CATSDLGTSGSSYNEQFF. CDR3 nucleotide sequence: TGTGCCACCAGTGATTTGGGGACTAGCGGGAGCTCCTACAATGAGCAGTTCTTC. This chain uses TRBV24-1 with TRBJ2-1, with TRBD2 identical over 14 bases. This CDR3 has 18 amino acids. V shed 0 bases, J shed 0 bases, and the junction held 0 bases outside the gene matches. CDR1 is KGHDR and CDR2 is SFDVKD in the germline V gene.

The CDR3 DNA reads TGTGCCAGCAGTGGCTACGAGGAGACCCAGTACTTC. Residues: CASSGYEETQYF. This rearrangement joins TRBV6-4 to TRBJ2-5; unclear D gene. This CDR3 region has 12 residues. Germline V CDR1 and CDR2: MRHNA, SNTAGT. Trimming took 4 bases from V and 5 from J, leaving 8 bases between them.

J is TRBJ2-5 and V is TRBV11-1; D not resolved. Germline lookup yields CDR1 SGHAT and CDR2 FQDESV (reference sequence). V lost 4 bases, J lost 2 bases, and 17 bases lay in between. The CDR3 loop spans 16 amino acids. Here the CDR3 DNA reads TGTGCCAGCAGCTCATCCCCGGCCCCGCGGCAAGAGACCCAGTACTTC. Translating gives CASSSSPAPRQETQYF.

The J gene is TRBJ2-7, the V gene TRBV9; a weak D match, TRBD2 (5 bases). The V end was cut by 1 base, the J end by 7 bases, with 15 bases between. The CDR3 is made up of 14 amino acids. Germline-derived CDR1 and CDR2 are SGDLS and YYNGEE. The CDR3 nucleotides are TGTGCCAGCAGCGTACGGGGTTCACCGGAAGAGCAGTACTTC. Translation: CASSVRGSPEEQYF.

A single count supports this clone. J is TRBJ1-2 and V is TRBV19, with TRBD1 as a possible D gene (6 bases). This CDR3 has 14 amino acids. Trimming shortened V by 5 bases and J by 4 bases, and 14 bases separated the two germline ends. Per germline, CDR1 LNHDA and CDR2 SQIVND (reference sequence). The chain's CDR3 is CASSVTQGFYGYTF. As DNA, the CDR3 is TGTGCCAGTAGTGTCACCCAGGGGTTCTATGGCTACACCTTC.

This clone has only a few counts. This chain connects TRBV6-4 to TRBJ1-1, with D hard to call. Germline V gene data show CDR1 as MRHNA and CDR2 as SNTAGT. The CDR3 contains 13 residues. Trimming removed 2 bases at V and 5 bases at J, with 9 bases between. The DNA for the CDR3 is TGTGCCAGCAGTGACGACGGCAGGACTGAAGCTTTCTTT. Protein: CASSDDGRTEAFF.

CDR3 coding DNA: TGTGCCAGCAGGTCCTCAGTACGCAATCAGCCCCAGCATTTT. This translates into CASRSSVRNQPQHF. The J gene is TRBJ1-5, the V gene TRBV6-5, with D unresolved. V shed 6 bases and J shed 2 bases, with 11 bases lying between them. Germline V gene sequence: CDR1 MNHEY, CDR2 SVGAGI. This CDR3 has 14 residues.

Only a few counts were recorded for this clone. This rearrangement joins TRBV18 to TRBJ1-5; D is ambiguous. The CDR3 consists of 16 residues. Trimming took off 6 bases at V and 1 base at J, with 16 bases between the two ends. Germline assignment: CDR1 KGHSH and CDR2 LQKENI. The CDR3 DNA reads as TGTGCCAGCTCCCCCTCCATAGCGCCAAGCAATCAGCCCCAGCATTTT. It specifies CASSPSIAPSNQPQHF.

The chain recombines TRBV5-1 with TRBJ2-3; 9 bases fit TRBD2. Looked up from germline, CDR1 is SGHRS and CDR2 is YFSETQ. With 0 bases clipped from V and 3 bases from J, the junction kept 5 bases outside the gene matches. The CDR3 is 16 amino acids. The DNA of the CDR3 is TGCGCCAGCAGCTTGGATCCAGCGGGAGGTACAGATACGCAGTATTTT. This encodes CASSLDPAGGTDTQYF.